The 23 T cell receptor beta chains given below trace back to one sample, sequenced in a study of blood T cell repertoires in COVID-19. TCRdb's copy holds only in-frame clones and misses some; the assay was immunoSEQ multiplex PCR. The data hold about 190,000 clones, with approximately 84% observed a single time. The source material was PBMCs or T cells enriched from blood (not recorded which). The receptors were sampled from a young woman who had recovered from COVID-19.

V is TRBV2 and J is TRBJ1-5; no firm D call. This CDR3 spans 14 amino acids. The V gene's germline CDR1 is SNHLY and CDR2 FYNNEI. V lost 4 bases and J 1 base, leaving 8 bases between the germline ends. The CDR3 region has the DNA TGTGCCAGCAGTGTGGCAGTGAGCAATCAGCCCCAGCATTTT. Translating gives CASSVAVSNQPQHF.

Here the CDR3 reads CATPRSRNYEQYV. The DNA for the CDR3 is TGTGCCACCCCGCGGTCGCGAAATTACGAGCAGTACGTC. The rearrangement uses TRBV21-1 and TRBJ2-7; the D call TRBD2 from the table was never checked on the DNA. TRBV21-1 is a pseudogene. This CDR3 comprises 13 residues.

The V gene is TRBV28, the J gene TRBJ1-4, with D tentatively TRBD1 (5 bases). The V end lost 4 bases, the J end lost 2 bases, and 17 bases lay between the germline ends. Germline V CDR1 and CDR2: MDHEN, SYDVKM. The CDR3 covers 17 residues. CDR3 sequence reads: CASSSGGLIATNEKLFF. In nucleotides, the CDR3 is TGTGCCAGCAGTTCGGGGGGGTTAATCGCCACTAATGAAAAACTGTTTTTT.

The chain has TRBV6-5 and TRBJ1-6; the D is unclear. The CDR3 length is 15 residues. Between the trimmed V and J ends, which lost 6 bases and 3 bases, there was a span of 12 bases. Germline V gives CDR1 MNHEY, CDR2 SVGAGI. CDR3 nucleotide sequence: TGTGCCAGCAGACTAATCGGCAGCTATAATTCACCCCTCCACTTT. Protein: CASRLIGSYNSPLHF.

This clone was detected a few times. The J gene is TRBJ2-5, the V gene TRBV24-1; possibly TRBD1 for D (6 bases). This CDR3 is built from 15 residues. V shed 4 bases and J shed 1 base, with 12 bases lying between them. CDR1 and CDR2 (germline): KGHDR, SFDVKD. The CDR3 coding sequence is TGTGCCACCAGTGACCACAGGGTCCCCCAAGAGACCCAGTACTTC. Translating gives CATSDHRVPQETQYF.

The CDR3 nucleotides read TGTGCCAGCAGTTTCTCTGCTACTCAGCCCCAGCATTTT. Amino acid sequence: CASSFSATQPQHF. The rearrangement joins TRBV12-3 or TRBV12-4 to TRBJ1-5; D not certain. With 3 bases removed from V and 6 bases from J, the gap between germline ends came to 9 bases. This CDR3 spans 13 amino acids.

This clone was counted a few times. The chain is built from TRBV7-9 and TRBJ2-5, with TRBD2 as a possible D gene (6 bases). CDR1 is SEHNR and CDR2 is FQNEAQ in the germline V gene (reference sequence). CDR3 length: 15 residues. V lost 2 bases and J lost 2, with 12 bases in between. The CDR3 loop reads CASSLLSSAQETQYF. The CDR3 DNA follows: TGTGCCAGCAGCTTATTGTCTAGCGCGCAAGAGACCCAGTACTTC.

The chain employs TRBV30 and TRBJ1-3; no firm D call. The CDR3 consists of 11 residues. The V gene lost 0 bases and the J gene lost 8 bases, with 5 bases spanning the gap. The germline CDR1 and CDR2 sequences are GTSNPN and SVGIG (reference sequence). This CDR3 reads CAWSVSDTIYF. The CDR3 coding sequence is TGTGCCTGGAGTGTCTCCGACACCATATATTTT.

This rearrangement joins TRBV25-1 to TRBJ2-5; the match to TRBD2 covers 8 bases. The junction had 10 bases not matched to a gene; V was cut back by 4 bases and J by 0 bases. Germline lookup yields CDR1 MGHDK and CDR2 SYGVNS. The CDR3 covers 17 residues. The CDR3 DNA is TGTGCCAGCAGTGTTGCGGGGGGCCCGGGGTACCAAGAGACCCAGTACTTC. It codes for CASSVAGGPGYQETQYF.

The chain links TRBV6-2 or TRBV6-3 to TRBJ1-1, with 11 nucleotides matching TRBD1. Germline values: CDR1 MNHEY, CDR2 SVGEGT. V trimming: 5 bases; J trimming: 5 bases; junction bases outside the gene matches: 13. The CDR3 consists of 17 residues. The chain's CDR3 is CASSPLRTGGAGTEAFF. CDR3 in DNA: TGTGCCAGCAGTCCACTCAGGACAGGGGGCGCGGGGACTGAAGCTTTCTTT.

This clone was counted a few times. The rearrangement joins TRBV5-5 to TRBJ2-1; 7 nucleotides line up with TRBD1. V lost 0 bases and J lost 8; bases outside the gene matches: 5. Per the germline V gene, CDR1 is SGHKS and CDR2 is YYEKEE (reference sequence). The CDR3 loop spans 14 amino acids. CDR3 loop: CASSLGQGNDEQFF. The CDR3 coding sequence is TGTGCCAGCAGCTTGGGACAGGGAAACGATGAGCAGTTCTTC.

In DNA form, the CDR3 reads TGTGCCAGCAGCCAAAAATACACCGGGGAGCTGTTTTTT. Translating gives CASSQKYTGELFF. V usage is TRBV7-6 and J usage is TRBJ2-2, with D hard to call. This CDR3 has 13 amino acids. Germline V gene data show CDR1 as SGHVS and CDR2 as FNYEAQ. V was pared by 5 bases and J by 3 bases, with 7 bases between.

This chain links TRBV28 with TRBJ1-4; 8 bases match TRBD1. Trimming at V came to 7 bases and at J to 11 bases, leaving 9 bases not matched to a gene. The CDR3 is made up of 13 amino acids. Germline V gene sequence: CDR1 MDHEN, CDR2 SYDVKM. The CDR3 DNA reads as TGTGCCAGCACCCCTCGGACAGGGCGGAAACTGTTTTTT. This sequence encodes CASTPRTGRKLFF.

The V call is TRBV5-4, the J call TRBJ1-6, with D hard to call. Germline CDR1 and CDR2: SGHNT and YYREEE (reference sequence). Trimming pared 0 bases from V and 0 bases from J, leaving 4 bases between. This CDR3 has 15 residues. The CDR3 here is CASSLDSSYNSPLHF. CDR3 DNA: TGTGCCAGCAGCTTGGACAGCTCCTATAATTCACCCCTCCACTTT. The entire variable domain, with the rest obtained from reference TRBV5-4 and TRBJ1-6, is as follows: ETGVTQSPTHLIKTRGQQVTLRCSSQSGHNTVSWYQQALGQGPQFIFQYYREEENGRGNFPPRFSGLQFPNYSSELNVNALELDDSALYLCASSLDSSYNSPLHFGNGTRLTVT.

This clone was seen a handful of times. The J gene is TRBJ1-6, the V gene TRBV4-1; 9 nucleotides align to TRBD1. The V gene's germline CDR1 is MGHRA and CDR2 YSYEKL. The CDR3 consists of 16 residues. Trimming took 4 bases from V and 6 from J; bases not matched to a gene: 7. CDR3 sequence: CASSPTGQGGNSPLHF. The CDR3 bases are TGCGCCAGCAGCCCGACGGGACAGGGTGGTAATTCACCCCTCCACTTT.

The V and J genes are TRBV28 and TRBJ1-4; weak D call: TRBD1 (6 bases). The CDR3 consists of 13 residues. Per the germline V gene, CDR1 is MDHEN and CDR2 is SYDVKM. The ends were cut back, 2 bases at V and 11 bases at J, with 12 bases in the middle. Here the CDR3 reads CASSLRGQLKLFF. CDR3 coding DNA: TGTGCCAGCAGTTTAAGGGGACAACTCAAACTGTTTTTT. The entire variable domain, with the rest obtained from reference TRBV28 and TRBJ1-4, is as follows: DVKVTQSSRYLVKRTGEKVFLECVQDMDHENMFWYRQDPGLGLRLIYFSYDVKMKEKGDIPEGYSVSREKKERFSLILESASTNQTSMYLCASSLRGQLKLFFGSGTQLSVL.

The rearrangement links TRBV6-1 to TRBJ1-2, with D unclear. The V end lost 1 base, the J end lost 6 bases, and 12 bases lay between the germline ends. The CDR3 extends over 14 amino acids. Germline loops: CDR1 MNHNS, CDR2 SASEGT. This CDR3 is CASSEVNSSHGYTF. The CDR3 DNA is TGTGCCAGCAGTGAAGTAAACTCAAGCCATGGCTACACCTTC.

The rearrangement joins TRBV28 to TRBJ2-2; 8 nucleotides align to TRBD1. Germline V gene data show CDR1 as MDHEN and CDR2 as SYDVKM. V gave up 7 bases and J gave up 5 bases; unmatched junction bases: 15. CDR3 length equals 17 residues. This CDR3 is CASTASRTGLVTGELFF. CDR3 bases: TGTGCCAGCACCGCGTCGAGGACAGGGCTTGTTACCGGGGAGCTGTTTTTT.

There are a few counts of this clone. Here the CDR3 reads CASSLARGENEKLFF. The DNA for the CDR3 is TGTGCCAGCAGCTTAGCGCGGGGAGAAAATGAAAAACTGTTTTTT. This chain joins TRBV7-8 and TRBJ1-4; no definite D call. Looked up from germline, CDR1 is SGHVS and CDR2 is FQNEAQ. V lost 0 bases, J lost 5 bases, and 10 bases lay in between. The length of the CDR3 is 15 residues.

The J gene is TRBJ1-1, the V gene TRBV5-1; D possibly corresponds to TRBD1 (6 bases). CDR1 is SGHRS, CDR2 YFSETQ, per germline. Trimming pared 4 bases from V and 0 bases from J, leaving 13 bases between. This CDR3 comprises 15 residues. The CDR3 nucleotides are TGCGCCAGCAGCCCTTCTGGGGGCATGAACACTGAAGCTTTCTTT. It is translated as CASSPSGGMNTEAFF.

This chain uses TRBV6-5 with TRBJ2-5; D perhaps matches TRBD1 (5 bases). This CDR3 has 13 residues. V shed 6 bases and J shed 5 bases, with 13 bases lying between them. Germline CDR1 reads MNHEY; CDR2 reads SVGAGI. The CDR3 bases are TGTGCCAGCAGCCGGACGTCAGGGGAGACCCAGTACTTC. It translates to CASSRTSGETQYF.

V usage is TRBV10-2 and J usage is TRBJ1-6; 11 nucleotides line up with TRBD1. The V and J ends lost 6 bases and 7 bases, in that order; junction bases with no gene match: 5. CDR1 is WSHSY, CDR2 SAAADI, per germline. CDR3 length: 15 residues. The CDR3 region is CASRSGQGGNSPLHF. In DNA form, the CDR3 reads TGCGCCAGCAGATCGGGACAGGGGGGAAATTCACCCCTCCACTTT.

The CDR3 DNA follows: TGCGCCAGCAGCTTGATCGGCGAGACAGATTATGGCTACACCTTC. Amino acids: CASSLIGETDYGYTF. The chain couples TRBV5-1 to TRBJ1-2; maybe TRBD1 (5 bases). Germline CDR1 and CDR2: SGHRS and YFSETQ. Trimming removed 1 base at V and 5 bases at J, with 15 bases between. CDR3 length: 15 amino acids.